This T cell receptor beta chain was captured by sequencing in a study of shared clonotypes between healthy human individuals. Trimming cost V 5 bases and J 0 bases; bases outside gene matches: 6. Per the germline V gene, CDR1 is SNHLY and CDR2 is FYNNEI. CDR3 length equals 15 residues. TCRdb's table, derived via immunoSEQ multiplex PCR, lists solely in-frame clones and lacks some. This table has 600,000 to 700,000 clones, 55% to 85% appearing once. This chain joins TRBV2 and TRBJ2-7; 8 nucleotides align to TRBD1. The receptor was derived from a woman aged 25-40 years in good health. The sequenced sample was memory CD4+ T cells sorted from blood. Subset here: CD45RA-negative fraction. The CDR3 reads CASSQQGESSYEQYF. The CDR3 nucleotides are TGTGCCAGCAGTCAACAGGGGGAAAGCTCCTACGAGCAGTACTTC.